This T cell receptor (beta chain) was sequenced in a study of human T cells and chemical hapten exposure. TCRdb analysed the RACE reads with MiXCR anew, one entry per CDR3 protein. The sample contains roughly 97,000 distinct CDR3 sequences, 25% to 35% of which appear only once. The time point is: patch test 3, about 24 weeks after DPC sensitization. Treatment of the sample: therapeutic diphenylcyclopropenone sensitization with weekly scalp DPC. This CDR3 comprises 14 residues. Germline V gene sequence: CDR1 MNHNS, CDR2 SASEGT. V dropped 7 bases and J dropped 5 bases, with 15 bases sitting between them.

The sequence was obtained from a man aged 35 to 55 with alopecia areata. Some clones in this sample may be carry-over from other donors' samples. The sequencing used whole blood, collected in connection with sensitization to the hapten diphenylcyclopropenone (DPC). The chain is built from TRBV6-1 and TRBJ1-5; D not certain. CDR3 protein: CASIKQGRDQPQHF. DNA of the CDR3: TGTGCCAGCATCAAACAAGGGCGCGATCAGCCCCAGCATTTT.